The 6 T cell receptor beta chains presented below share a single source sample, sequenced in a study of blood T cell repertoires in COVID-19. This table comes from immunoSEQ multiplex PCR, and its TCRdb copy is limited to in-frame clones, with some not included. Among 150,000 to 200,000 clones listed, 82% were seen once. Sample: PBMCs or T cells enriched from blood (not recorded which). These TCRs come from a middle-aged man who had recovered from COVID-19.

CDR3 region: CASSPQGINYGYTF. CDR3 coding DNA: TGTGCCAGCAGCCCACAGGGGATAAACTATGGCTACACCTTC. The rearrangement uses TRBV5-8 and TRBJ1-2; 7 nucleotides line up with TRBD1. The V segment lost 4 bases and the J segment 2 bases; nucleotides outside the gene matches: 5. The germline V gene encodes CDR1 SGHTS and CDR2 YDEGEE. This CDR3 is built from 14 residues. The variable domain in full, with the rest retrieved from reference TRBV5-8 and TRBJ1-2, is EAGVTQSPTHLIKTRGQQATLRCSPISGHTSVYWYQQALGLGLQFLLWYDEGEERNRGNFPPRFSGRQFPNYSSELNVNALELEDSALYLCASSPQGINYGYTFGSGTRLTVV.

Only one count was recorded for this clone. The chain carries TRBV11-2 and TRBJ1-1, with a weak D call TRBD1 (6 bases). This CDR3 spans 14 amino acids. The V gene lost 0 bases and the J gene lost 1 base, with 6 bases spanning the gap. Germline CDR1 and CDR2: SGHAT and FQNNGV. Written as DNA, the CDR3 is TGTGCCAGCAGCTTAGAAGGGGGGAACACTGAAGCTTTCTTT. This sequence encodes CASSLEGGNTEAFF.

The chain carries TRBV7-9 and TRBJ1-6; 8 bases match TRBD1. The germline V gene has CDR1 SEHNR and CDR2 FQNEAQ (reference sequence). CDR3 size: 17 residues. Trimming at V came to 3 bases and at J to 0 bases, leaving 4 bases not matched to a gene. In DNA form, the CDR3 reads TGTGCCAGCAGCTTGGGGACAGGTCTCTCCTATAATTCACCCCTCCACTTT. Protein product: CASSLGTGLSYNSPLHF.

The chain is built from TRBV15 and TRBJ1-1, with a possible D match to TRBD1 (6 bases). V was clipped by 0 bases and J by 6 bases, with 14 bases between them. Germline V CDR1 and CDR2: LNHNV, YYDKDF (reference sequence). The CDR3 contains 15 residues. CDR3 in amino acids: CATSRDSQGGPEAFF. CDR3 DNA: TGTGCCACCAGCAGAGATTCACAGGGCGGCCCTGAAGCTTTCTTT.

The chain uses TRBV5-6 and TRBJ2-1; 7 positions agree with TRBD1. This CDR3 comprises 14 residues. Germline-derived CDR1 and CDR2 are SGHDT and YYEEEE. The trim removed 6 bases at V and 8 bases at J, leaving 11 bases unmatched. The CDR3 reads CASTSVTGIDEQFF. In DNA, the CDR3 is TGTGCCAGCACCTCCGTGACAGGGATCGATGAGCAGTTCTTC.

The V gene is TRBV5-6, the J gene TRBJ1-3; the match to TRBD1 covers 9 bases. This CDR3 has 15 amino acids. The V gene end was trimmed by 5 bases and the J gene end by 4 bases; junction bases not matched to a gene: 7. Per the germline V gene, CDR1 is SGHDT and CDR2 is YYEEEE. CDR3 region: CASSPTGGVGNTIYF. CDR3 bases: TGTGCCAGCAGTCCCACAGGGGGCGTCGGAAACACCATATATTTT.